The 18 T cell receptor beta chains below were found in one sample sequenced in a study of cytomegalovirus exposure and HLA in healthy donors. The PCR made use of 60 Vbeta and 13 Jbeta primers. The method was immunoSEQ multiplex PCR; TCRdb's version includes in-frame clones alone and lacks a portion of them. The data contain 120,000 to 150,000 clones, around 9.6% of them singletons. The sample taken for sequencing was PBMCs. Receptors originate from a male donor in good health and CMV-seronegative.

The chain couples TRBV19 to TRBJ1-4; D is ambiguous. This CDR3 comprises 15 residues. V was cut by 5 bases and J by 1 base, with 11 bases left in between. CDR1 is LNHDA, CDR2 SQIVND, per germline (reference sequence). The CDR3 here is CASSPTGRTNEKLFF. The CDR3 DNA reads TGTGCCAGTAGTCCCACCGGGAGAACTAATGAAAAACTGTTTTTT.

The rearrangement joins TRBV27 to TRBJ2-5; no definite D call. The J call is in doubt because the DNA end fits TRBJ2-7 better. The CDR3 has 11 residues. Germline V gene data show CDR1 as MNHEY and CDR2 as SMNVEV (reference sequence). CDR3 sequence: CASSSLYEQYF. Here the CDR3 DNA reads TGTGCCAGCAGTTCTCTCTACGAGCAGTACTTC.

The genes are TRBV29-1 and TRBJ2-7, with D tentatively TRBD2 (6 bases). CDR3 length: 14 amino acids. V was trimmed by 0 bases and J by 3 bases, leaving 12 bases between them. Germline lookup yields CDR1 SQVTM and CDR2 ANQGSEA. The CDR3 DNA reads as TGCAGCGTTGAAGAGGGCGGGGAGAACTACGAGCAGTACTTC. Translation gives CSVEEGGENYEQYF.

The rearrangement uses TRBV7-2 and TRBJ1-1; D is uncertain. Germline V gives CDR1 SGHTA, CDR2 FQGNSA. V was shortened by 0 bases and J by 11 bases, with 16 bases between the two germline ends. CDR3 length: 14 amino acids. CDR3 residues: CASSLARSSTPAFF. CDR3 nucleotide sequence: TGTGCCAGCAGCTTAGCGCGGTCATCAACCCCGGCTTTCTTT.

V gene TRBV28 combines with J gene TRBJ2-6; D gene uncertain. The CDR3 runs 14 residues. CDR1 and CDR2 (germline): MDHEN, SYDVKM. V lost 2 bases and J 4 bases, leaving 6 bases between the germline ends. Here the CDR3 reads CASSLEAGANVLTF. The CDR3 coding sequence is TGTGCCAGCAGTTTAGAGGCGGGGGCCAACGTCCTGACTTTC. The complete variable domain, with remaining parts taken from reference TRBV28 and TRBJ2-6, reads DVKVTQSSRYLVKRTGEKVFLECVQDMDHENMFWYRQDPGLGLRLIYFSYDVKMKEKGDIPEGYSVSREKKERFSLILESASTNQTSMYLCASSLEAGANVLTFGAGSRLTVL.

The sample holds a few counts of this clone. The chain is built from TRBV5-6 and TRBJ1-4, with D perhaps matching TRBD1 (6 bases). The V end lost 1 base, the J end lost 4 bases, and 20 bases lay between the germline ends. The CDR3 consists of 18 residues. Germline lookup yields CDR1 SGHDT and CDR2 YYEEEE. The CDR3 sequence is CASSLPEEWTALNEKLFF. Here the CDR3 DNA reads TGTGCCAGCAGCTTGCCCGAGGAGTGGACAGCACTTAATGAAAAACTGTTTTTT. The full variable domain, its missing parts supplied by reference TRBV5-6 and TRBJ1-4, is DAGVTQSPTHLIKTRGQQVTLRCSPKSGHDTVSWYQQALGQGPQFIFQYYEEEERQRGNFPDRFSGHQFPNYSSELNVNALLLGDSALYLCASSLPEEWTALNEKLFFGSGTQLSVL.

This clone came up a few times. The chain carries TRBV7-9 and TRBJ2-7; D unclear. Germline loops: CDR1 SEHNR, CDR2 FQNEAQ (reference sequence). V shed 0 bases and J shed 2 bases, with 2 bases lying between them. This CDR3 comprises 12 residues. The chain's CDR3 is CASSLATYEQYF. Written as DNA, the CDR3 is TGTGCCAGCAGCTTAGCCACCTACGAGCAGTACTTC.

The chain couples TRBV4-3 to TRBJ2-7, with D possibly TRBD2 on 6 matching bases. The V and J ends lost 0 bases and 7 bases respectively, with 28 bases between them. Germline V CDR1 and CDR2: LGHNA, YSLEER. This CDR3 spans 19 amino acids. CDR3 amino acids: CASSQDRGGYLAPTGEQYF. In DNA form, the CDR3 reads TGCGCCAGCAGCCAAGATCGTGGAGGGTACTTAGCCCCTACTGGTGAGCAGTACTTC.

V and J are TRBV2 and TRBJ1-5; the match to TRBD1 covers 12 bases. V trimming: 3 bases; J trimming: 5 bases; junction bases outside the gene matches: 5. The germline gives CDR1 SNHLY, CDR2 FYNNEI. This CDR3 spans 16 amino acids. The CDR3 region has the DNA TGTGCCAGCAGTGAGGGGACAGGGGGCGCGGATCAGCCCCAGCATTTT. Encoded protein: CASSEGTGGADQPQHF.

This clone has only a few counts. The chain combines TRBV2 with TRBJ2-5; D unresolved. CDR3 length: 16 residues. Germline lookup yields CDR1 SNHLY and CDR2 FYNNEI. The ends were cut back, 2 bases at V and 5 bases at J, with 18 bases in the middle. CDR3 loop: CASSEPDSEMAETQYF. As DNA, the CDR3 is TGTGCCAGCAGTGAACCCGACTCCGAAATGGCTGAGACCCAGTACTTC.

This chain uses TRBV9 with TRBJ2-2; TRBD2 might be the D (6 bases). V was shortened by 3 bases and J by 3 bases, with 12 bases between the two germline ends. CDR1 and CDR2 from the germline V gene are SGDLS and YYNGEE. The CDR3 length is 15 residues. DNA of the CDR3: TGTGCCAGCAGCGCGGGAGAAGGGGACACCGGGGAGCTGTTTTTT. Its translation: CASSAGEGDTGELFF.

The V gene is TRBV10-3, the J gene TRBJ2-2, with 7 nucleotides matching TRBD2. CDR1 is ENHRY, CDR2 SYGVKD, per germline. The CDR3 contains 15 residues. V dropped 6 bases and J dropped 1; count of bases not matched to a gene: 5. The CDR3 here is CAISATGGNTGELFF. CDR3 nucleotides: TGTGCCATCAGCGCAACGGGAGGGAACACCGGGGAGCTGTTTTTT.

The chain is built from TRBV14 and TRBJ1-2, with D maybe TRBD1 (6 bases). Trimming took 2 bases from V and 3 from J, leaving 16 bases between them. CDR1 is SGHDN, CDR2 FVKESK, per germline. The CDR3 sequence is 16 residues long. CDR3 sequence: CASSQRSPTGDYGYTF. In DNA form, the CDR3 reads TGTGCCAGCAGCCAAAGAAGCCCGACAGGCGACTATGGCTACACCTTC.

This clone was observed a few times. This sequence joins TRBV28 and TRBJ1-2; 9 bases fit TRBD1. After removal of 5 bases from V and 6 bases from J, the junction contained 10 bases not matched to a gene. Looked up from germline, CDR1 is MDHEN and CDR2 is SYDVKM. The CDR3 is made up of 15 amino acids. In DNA, the CDR3 is TGTGCCAGCAGTCCACCGGGACAGGGACGTCATGGCTACACCTTC. It specifies CASSPPGQGRHGYTF.

The chain couples TRBV29-1 to TRBJ1-1, with a possible D match to TRBD1 (6 bases). The V end lost 2 bases, the J end lost 2 bases, and 9 bases lay between the germline ends. CDR1 and CDR2 from the germline V gene are SQVTM and ANQGSEA. The CDR3 length is 13 residues. The CDR3 loop is CSVELTGNTEAFF. The CDR3 DNA reads as TGCAGCGTTGAACTGACAGGCAACACTGAAGCTTTCTTT.

The DNA for the CDR3 is TGCAGCGTTCTTACTAGCGTCTATCCCTCTATATTTCCCACCGATACGCAGTATTTT. Amino acids: CSVLTSVYPSIFPTDTQYF. This chain uses TRBV29-1 with TRBJ2-3, with 7 bases aligning to TRBD2. CDR1 and CDR2 from the germline V gene are SQVTM and ANQGSEA. This CDR3 has 19 residues. V lost 5 bases and J lost 6; bases outside the gene matches: 26.

The table lists this clone with a few counts. The chain joins TRBV9 to TRBJ2-2; 9 bases map to TRBD1. With V trimmed by 0 bases and J by 3 bases, 6 bases remained unmatched. Germline CDR1 and CDR2: SGDLS and YYNGEE. This CDR3 region has 17 residues. For the CDR3, the DNA is TGTGCCAGCAGCGTAGGTTCACAGGGGGCGGACACCGGGGAGCTGTTTTTT. Its translation: CASSVGSQGADTGELFF. Full variable domain (outside the CDR3, taken from reference TRBV9 and TRBJ2-2): DSGVTQTPKHLITATGQRVTLRCSPRSGDLSVYWYQQSLDQGLQFLIQYYNGEERAKGNILERFSAQQFPDLHSELNLSSLELGDSALYFCASSVGSQGADTGELFFGEGSRLTVL.

This clone was observed a handful of times. A junction end diverges from the germline sequence, so it may reflect a read error. Other DNA sequences within the sample encode an identical CDR3. The rearrangement uses TRBV7-2 and TRBJ2-7, with D maybe TRBD1 (5 bases). Germline V lookup: CDR1 SGHTA, CDR2 FQGNSA. This CDR3 spans 14 amino acids. CDR3 coding DNA: TGCGCCAGCAGTCTAGGTTCAGGGACCTACGAGCAGTACTTC. Its protein product is CASSLGSGTYEQYF.